This T cell receptor beta chain comes out of a study of blood T cells in healthy people across ages. V shed 7 bases and J 6 bases; nucleotides not matched to a gene: 9. CDR3 length equals 14 residues. CDR1 and CDR2 (germline): SGHTA, FQGNSA. This clonotype was picked up many times. Next came a second PCR, run for roughly 7 to 12 cycles, which used a sample-barcoded 5' primer along with a J-beta primer mix. A single record per CDR3 protein comes from TCRdb applying MiXCR to the 5' RACE reads. The sample holds around 1,500,000 distinct CDR3 sequences, roughly 30% seen once. What was sequenced was blood. The chain links TRBV7-2 to TRBJ2-7; 10 bases fit TRBD1. The TCR was taken from a woman in her twenties or thirties in good health. CDR3 sequence reads: CASNQDRGSLEQYF. CDR3 DNA: TGTGCCAGCAACCAGGACAGGGGGTCTCTCGAGCAGTACTTC.